What follows are 32 T cell receptor beta chains derived from one specimen sequenced in a study of regulatory and conventional T cells in RAG deficiency. The table came from immunoSEQ multiplex PCR; TCRdb's copy has only in-frame clones and leaves some out. Of tens of thousands of clones in the sample, about 90% were seen once. The sorted regulatory T cells were CD4+, CD25-high and CD127-low, with genomic DNA sequenced. The sample also formed part of further work on regulatory T cells. That investigation notes: The PCR used 52 TRBV and 13 TRBJ primers.

Sequencing was performed on Tregs sorted from blood. Receptor source: a human donor in good health.

This chain joins TRBV5-1 and TRBJ2-1; D gene unclear. There are 14 residues in the CDR3. Trimming shortened V by 1 base and J by 7 bases, and 12 bases separated the two germline ends. Germline CDR1 reads SGHRS; CDR2 reads YFSETQ. The CDR3 reads CASSLKASRNEQFF. The DNA of the CDR3 is TGCGCCAGCAGCTTGAAGGCCAGCAGAAATGAGCAGTTCTTC.

This clone was counted between two and nine times. This chain connects TRBV5-5 to TRBJ1-1; 8 bases agree with TRBD1. CDR1 is SGHKS and CDR2 is YYEKEE in the germline V gene (reference sequence). With 3 bases clipped from V and 4 bases from J, the junction kept 5 bases outside the gene matches. The CDR3 is 14 residues long. The CDR3 DNA reads as TGTGCCAGCAGCTGGGGACAGGTGAGCACTGAAGCTTTCTTT. Translating it yields CASSWGQVSTEAFF. Based on the CDR3 plus reference TRBV5-5 and TRBJ1-1, the full variable domain is DAGVTQSPTHLIKTRGQQVTLRCSPISGHKSVSWYQQVLGQGPQFIFQYYEKEERGRGNFPDRFSARQFPNYSSELNVNALLLGDSALYLCASSWGQVSTEAFFGQGTRLTVV.

The chain uses TRBV11-2 and TRBJ2-7; maybe TRBD2 (6 bases). The V end lost 4 bases, the J end lost 1 base, and 17 bases lay between the germline ends. This CDR3 contains 16 residues. Germline V gene sequence: CDR1 SGHAT, CDR2 FQNNGV. As DNA, the CDR3 is TGTGCCAGCAGCTCAAGTACCGGGACTGGTTCCTACGAGCAGTACTTC. Encoded protein: CASSSSTGTGSYEQYF.

The gene calls are TRBV6-4 and TRBJ2-5; perhaps TRBD2 as D (6 bases). The CDR3 spans 18 residues. V lost 0 bases and J lost 3, with 20 bases in between. Per the germline V gene, CDR1 is MRHNA and CDR2 is SNTAGT. Here the CDR3 DNA reads TGTGCCAGCAGTGACTCCATAATTTGCGGGACGACAAAAGAGACCCAGTACTTC. Translating it yields CASSDSIICGTTKETQYF.

This clone occurred a few times. The V gene is TRBV11-2, the J gene TRBJ1-1; D unresolved. Looked up from germline, CDR1 is SGHAT and CDR2 is FQNNGV. CDR3 length equals 9 residues. V was pared by 11 bases and J by 5 bases, with 6 bases between. The CDR3 DNA follows: TGTGCCTGGGGTACTGAAGCTTTCTTT. The encoded protein is CAWGTEAFF.

V is TRBV18 and J is TRBJ1-2; perhaps TRBD1 as D (5 bases). The CDR3 runs 12 residues. Germline V gene sequence: CDR1 KGHSH, CDR2 LQKENI. Trimming removed 4 bases from V and 8 bases from J, with 11 bases in between. The CDR3 nucleotides are TGTGCCAGCTCACAGGACATCGGGGGCTACACCTTC. Amino acids: CASSQDIGGYTF.

The chain employs TRBV19 and TRBJ1-1; 8 bases line up with TRBD1. The CDR3 spans 14 residues. The V gene's germline CDR1 is LNHDA and CDR2 SQIVND (reference sequence). V was clipped by 5 bases and J by 4 bases; unmatched bases: 6. The CDR3 region has the DNA TGTGCCAGTAGTCCTCGGACAGGGTTCACTGAAGCTTTCTTT. Its translation: CASSPRTGFTEAFF.

V usage is TRBV4-1 and J usage is TRBJ1-1, with 11 nucleotides matching TRBD1. This CDR3 region has 18 residues. Germline V gives CDR1 MGHRA, CDR2 YSYEKL. V shed 0 bases, J shed 2 bases, and the junction held 8 bases outside the gene matches. CDR3 amino acids: CASSQEGQGARINTEAFF. CDR3 DNA sequence: TGCGCCAGCAGCCAAGAAGGACAGGGGGCCAGGATTAACACTGAAGCTTTCTTT.

The chain carries TRBV18 and TRBJ1-1; 10 nucleotides match TRBD1. CDR3 size: 12 residues. V lost 5 bases and J lost 11; bases outside the gene matches: 5. Germline-derived CDR1 and CDR2 are KGHSH and LQKENI. The CDR3 DNA follows: TGTGCCAGCTCATATGGGGACAGGGGCGCTTTCTTT. Encoded protein: CASSYGDRGAFF.

J is TRBJ1-5 and V is TRBV9; 7 bases are a match to TRBD1. Germline V CDR1 and CDR2: SGDLS, YYNGEE. The CDR3 extends over 18 amino acids. V lost 0 bases to trimming and J lost 6 bases; unmatched junction nucleotides: 15. CDR3 nucleotides: TGTGCCAGCAGCGTAGCTAGTGGTGACAGGGAAAAAGGTCAGCCCCAGCATTTT. Amino acids: CASSVASGDREKGQPQHF.

Here the CDR3 reads CASSRVRQLSGNTIYF. The CDR3 DNA is TGTGCCAGCAGCCGCGTTCGACAGCTCTCTGGAAACACCATATATTTT. The chain couples TRBV7-2 to TRBJ1-3; TRBD1 might be the D (5 bases). This CDR3 contains 16 residues. Germline V lookup: CDR1 SGHTA, CDR2 FQGNSA. V lost 5 bases and J 0 bases, leaving 14 bases between the germline ends.

The chain couples TRBV18 to TRBJ2-3; D unclear. Trimming cost V 3 bases and J 3 bases, with 7 bases left between them. The length of the CDR3 is 13 residues. Germline V lookup: CDR1 KGHSH, CDR2 LQKENI. The CDR3 DNA is TGTGCCAGCTCACCGTCCGGGACAGATACGCAGTATTTT. This codes for CASSPSGTDTQYF. Variable domain in full (rest from reference TRBV18 and TRBJ2-3): NAGVMQNPRHLVRRRGQEARLRCSPMKGHSHVYWYRQLPEEGLKFMVYLQKENIIDESGMPKERFSAEFPKEGPSILRIQQVVRGDSAAYFCASSPSGTDTQYFGPGTRLTVL.

The chain carries TRBV5-1 and TRBJ2-1; D is uncertain. Trimming shortened V by 0 bases and J by 7 bases, and 8 bases separated the two germline ends. The CDR3 length is 13 residues. Germline CDR1 reads SGHRS; CDR2 reads YFSETQ. CDR3 amino acids: CASSLAWQNEQFF. In nucleotides, the CDR3 is TGCGCCAGCAGCTTGGCCTGGCAGAATGAGCAGTTCTTC.

The chain combines TRBV19 with TRBJ1-5, with D perhaps matching TRBD1 (6 bases). CDR1 LNHDA and CDR2 SQIVND come from the germline V gene (reference sequence). This CDR3 spans 16 amino acids. V was trimmed by 4 bases and J by 5 bases, leaving 18 bases between them. The CDR3 nucleotides read TGTGCCAGTAGTACTCGTATCAGGGGTCAGCATCAGCCCCAGCATTTT. Encoded protein: CASSTRIRGQHQPQHF.

This chain joins TRBV6-1 and TRBJ1-1; 9 nucleotides match TRBD1. CDR1 and CDR2 (germline): MNHNS, SASEGT. CDR3 length: 10 amino acids. V was pared by 7 bases and J by 11 bases, with 2 bases of the junction left unmatched. The CDR3 sequence is CASTDRGAFF. The CDR3 DNA reads as TGTGCCAGCACTGACAGGGGGGCTTTCTTT.

J is TRBJ1-4 and V is TRBV18; no firm D call. CDR3 length equals 13 residues. The V end lost 2 bases, the J end lost 8 bases, and 9 bases lay between the germline ends. The germline CDR1 and CDR2 sequences are KGHSH and LQKENI. The CDR3 region has the DNA TGTGCCAGCTCACCAGAGGGATTCGAAAAACTGTTTTTT. This sequence encodes CASSPEGFEKLFF.

The rearrangement links TRBV5-5 to TRBJ2-5, with D unclear. The length of the CDR3 is 13 residues. Germline V gene lookup returns CDR1 SGHKS and CDR2 YYEKEE (reference sequence). Trimming removed 0 bases at V and 9 bases at J, with 12 bases between. CDR3 bases: TGTGCCAGCAGCTTGGAACAGAAGTTGGCCCAGTACTTC. It yields the protein CASSLEQKLAQYF.

V is TRBV7-8 and J is TRBJ2-2, with TRBD1 matching 8 bases. This CDR3 is built from 16 residues. The V and J ends lost 5 bases and 4 bases, in that order; junction bases with no gene match: 9. Germline loops: CDR1 SGHVS, CDR2 FQNEAQ. The CDR3 region is CASSRDRQGSTGELFF. The DNA for the CDR3 is TGTGCCAGCAGCCGTGACCGACAGGGGAGCACCGGGGAGCTGTTTTTT.

This clone was recorded once. The V and J genes are TRBV5-1 and TRBJ1-2, with TRBD1 identical over 10 bases. The CDR3 length is 14 residues. Per the germline V gene, CDR1 is SGHRS and CDR2 is YFSETQ. The V and J ends lost 4 bases and 4 bases, in that order; junction bases with no gene match: 4. The CDR3 DNA sequence: TGCGCCAGCAGCCCGGGACAGGGGTTCTATGGCTACACCTTC. Residues: CASSPGQGFYGYTF.

V gene TRBV5-4 combines with J gene TRBJ2-1, with D possibly being TRBD1 (5 bases). CDR3 length: 17 residues. Germline V gives CDR1 SGHNT, CDR2 YYREEE (reference sequence). The germline V and J ends were trimmed by 0 bases and 0 bases, with 13 bases remaining between them. The CDR3 reads CASSLAGTGGSYNEQFF. CDR3 bases: TGTGCCAGCAGCTTGGCCGGTACAGGCGGCTCCTACAATGAGCAGTTCTTC.

A single count supports this clone. The chain employs TRBV10-3 and TRBJ1-2; D perhaps matches TRBD1 (5 bases). The V and J ends lost 4 bases and 7 bases respectively, with 16 bases between them. CDR1 is ENHRY and CDR2 is SYGVKD in the germline V gene. This CDR3 has 14 amino acids. CDR3 sequence: CAISVRETLGGYTF. CDR3 nucleotide sequence: TGTGCCATCAGTGTCAGGGAAACCCTCGGTGGCTACACCTTC.

DNA of the CDR3: TGTGCCACCAGGGGGGGGCCTTCCTACAATGAGCAGTTCTTC. Its protein product is CATRGGPSYNEQFF. The chain has TRBV15 and TRBJ2-1; perhaps TRBD2 as D (7 bases). Germline CDR1 and CDR2: LNHNV and YYDKDF (reference sequence). The V and J ends lost 6 bases and 1 base respectively, with 10 bases between them. The CDR3 length is 14 residues.

The chain links TRBV5-1 to TRBJ2-5; TRBD2 matches at 8 bases. There are 16 residues in the CDR3. The germline V gene encodes CDR1 SGHRS and CDR2 YFSETQ. Losses at the gene ends were 0 bases for V and 5 bases for J; bases not matched to a gene: 9. CDR3 bases: TGCGCCAGCAGCTTGGGGTTAGCGGGGAGAGGTGAGACCCAGTACTTC. This codes for CASSLGLAGRGETQYF.

J is TRBJ1-5 and V is TRBV18; D perhaps matches TRBD1 (6 bases). Germline V lookup: CDR1 KGHSH, CDR2 LQKENI. The CDR3 has 16 amino acids. Trimming took 2 bases from V and 1 from J, leaving 12 bases between them. The CDR3 sequence: CASSPYGGVSNQPQHF. Written as DNA, the CDR3 is TGTGCCAGCTCACCATATGGGGGCGTCAGCAATCAGCCCCAGCATTTT.

The chain employs TRBV4-1 and TRBJ1-5; D ambiguous. The CDR3 sequence is 18 residues long. V lost 0 bases, J lost 0 bases, and 15 bases lay in between. Looked up from germline, CDR1 is MGHRA and CDR2 is YSYEKL. The CDR3: CASSQDPSRSDSNQPQHF. For the CDR3, the DNA is TGCGCCAGCAGCCAAGACCCGAGCAGGTCGGATAGCAATCAGCCCCAGCATTTT.

This clone occurred once. The chain has TRBV28 and TRBJ2-5; possibly TRBD1 or TRBD2 for D (5 bases each). Looked up from germline, CDR1 is MDHEN and CDR2 is SYDVKM. Between the trimmed V and J ends, which lost 6 bases and 9 bases, there was a span of 20 bases. This CDR3 spans 14 amino acids. The CDR3 DNA sequence: TGTGCCAGCAGGGGGGACCGTTTTGGGTGGGCCCAGTACTTC. Translating it yields CASRGDRFGWAQYF.

The chain joins TRBV10-3 to TRBJ1-6; 12 bases match TRBD1. This CDR3 spans 16 amino acids. V lost 2 bases, J lost 9 bases, and 5 bases stayed unmatched. Germline assignment: CDR1 ENHRY and CDR2 SYGVKD. CDR3 nucleotide sequence: TGTGCCATCAGTGAGCCTCCGGGACAGGGGGCTTCACCCCTCCACTTT. Amino acid sequence: CAISEPPGQGASPLHF.

As DNA, the CDR3 is TGTGCCAGCAGGTCGGGGTCACACTACGAGCAGTACTTC. Translation: CASRSGSHYEQYF. The chain couples TRBV28 to TRBJ2-7; D is perhaps TRBD2 (5 bases). V was trimmed by 6 bases and J by 3 bases, leaving 12 bases between them. Germline values: CDR1 MDHEN, CDR2 SYDVKM. The CDR3 is made up of 13 amino acids.

This clone was recorded once. The gene calls are TRBV2 and TRBJ1-2; TRBD1 might be the D (6 bases). Trimming removed 4 bases from V and 4 bases from J, with 10 bases in between. This CDR3 spans 13 amino acids. Germline CDR1 reads SNHLY; CDR2 reads FYNNEI. The CDR3 nucleotides read TGTGCCAGCAGTGCACAGGGAGGCTATGGCTACACCTTC. Translated: CASSAQGGYGYTF.

The table lists this clone with a count of one. The chain joins TRBV28 to TRBJ1-5; TRBD1 aligns across 8 bases. The V segment lost 3 bases and the J segment 4 bases; nucleotides outside the gene matches: 5. There are 15 residues in the CDR3. In germline, CDR1 is MDHEN, CDR2 SYDVKM. CDR3 in DNA: TGTGCCAGCAGTTTTCCGGACAGGGAGAATCAGCCCCAGCATTTT. As protein: CASSFPDRENQPQHF.

The J gene is TRBJ1-1, the V gene TRBV6-5; D is possibly TRBD1 (6 bases). V was shortened by 5 bases and J by 3 bases, with 10 bases between the two germline ends. Per germline, CDR1 MNHEY and CDR2 SVGAGI. The CDR3 has 13 amino acids. The CDR3 sequence is CASSQNRDTEAFF. CDR3 in DNA: TGTGCCAGCAGTCAAAACAGGGACACTGAAGCTTTCTTT.

The V and J genes are TRBV9 and TRBJ2-2; D is possibly TRBD2 (6 bases). Germline lookup yields CDR1 SGDLS and CDR2 YYNGEE. Trimming removed 3 bases from V and 3 bases from J, with 12 bases in between. CDR3 length: 15 residues. The CDR3 loop reads CASSARGTHTGELFF. The CDR3 nucleotides are TGTGCCAGCAGCGCCCGGGGGACCCACACCGGGGAGCTGTTTTTT.